This T cell receptor (beta chain) was sequenced during a study of post-analysis software for immune sequencing data. Findings and caveats of the study: Five or six TRBV segments, TRBV5-6, TRBV5-1 and TRBV20-1 among them, were found more frequent in patients than controls.

The V end was cut by 5 bases, the J end by 14 bases, with 20 bases between. From germline, CDR1 is SGHAT and CDR2 FQNNGV. CDR3 length: 13 amino acids. Incorporated into the TCR beta cDNA libraries were unique molecular identifiers, which served to reduce PCR and sequencing biases. TCRdb passed the PCR reads through MiXCR, listing each CDR3 protein once. The repertoire holds 650,000 to 850,000 distinct CDR3 sequences, with around 50% as singletons. A remark on this clonotype: Its antigen is currently unknown.

The gene calls are TRBV11-2 and TRBJ2-3; unclear D gene. The TCR was taken from a girl aged 5 to 17 with multiple sclerosis. Sequencing used blood. CDR3 in amino acids: CASSPQLDLDRYF. Here the CDR3 DNA reads TGTGCCAGCAGCCCCCAGCTCGACTTGGACCGGTATTTT. Complete variable domain (other parts from reference TRBV11-2 and TRBJ2-3): EAGVAQSPRYKIIEKRQSVAFWCNPISGHATLYWYQQILGQGPKLLIQFQNNGVVDDSQLPKDRFSAERLKGVDSTLKIQPAKLEDSAVYLCASSPQLDLDRYFGPGTRLTVL.